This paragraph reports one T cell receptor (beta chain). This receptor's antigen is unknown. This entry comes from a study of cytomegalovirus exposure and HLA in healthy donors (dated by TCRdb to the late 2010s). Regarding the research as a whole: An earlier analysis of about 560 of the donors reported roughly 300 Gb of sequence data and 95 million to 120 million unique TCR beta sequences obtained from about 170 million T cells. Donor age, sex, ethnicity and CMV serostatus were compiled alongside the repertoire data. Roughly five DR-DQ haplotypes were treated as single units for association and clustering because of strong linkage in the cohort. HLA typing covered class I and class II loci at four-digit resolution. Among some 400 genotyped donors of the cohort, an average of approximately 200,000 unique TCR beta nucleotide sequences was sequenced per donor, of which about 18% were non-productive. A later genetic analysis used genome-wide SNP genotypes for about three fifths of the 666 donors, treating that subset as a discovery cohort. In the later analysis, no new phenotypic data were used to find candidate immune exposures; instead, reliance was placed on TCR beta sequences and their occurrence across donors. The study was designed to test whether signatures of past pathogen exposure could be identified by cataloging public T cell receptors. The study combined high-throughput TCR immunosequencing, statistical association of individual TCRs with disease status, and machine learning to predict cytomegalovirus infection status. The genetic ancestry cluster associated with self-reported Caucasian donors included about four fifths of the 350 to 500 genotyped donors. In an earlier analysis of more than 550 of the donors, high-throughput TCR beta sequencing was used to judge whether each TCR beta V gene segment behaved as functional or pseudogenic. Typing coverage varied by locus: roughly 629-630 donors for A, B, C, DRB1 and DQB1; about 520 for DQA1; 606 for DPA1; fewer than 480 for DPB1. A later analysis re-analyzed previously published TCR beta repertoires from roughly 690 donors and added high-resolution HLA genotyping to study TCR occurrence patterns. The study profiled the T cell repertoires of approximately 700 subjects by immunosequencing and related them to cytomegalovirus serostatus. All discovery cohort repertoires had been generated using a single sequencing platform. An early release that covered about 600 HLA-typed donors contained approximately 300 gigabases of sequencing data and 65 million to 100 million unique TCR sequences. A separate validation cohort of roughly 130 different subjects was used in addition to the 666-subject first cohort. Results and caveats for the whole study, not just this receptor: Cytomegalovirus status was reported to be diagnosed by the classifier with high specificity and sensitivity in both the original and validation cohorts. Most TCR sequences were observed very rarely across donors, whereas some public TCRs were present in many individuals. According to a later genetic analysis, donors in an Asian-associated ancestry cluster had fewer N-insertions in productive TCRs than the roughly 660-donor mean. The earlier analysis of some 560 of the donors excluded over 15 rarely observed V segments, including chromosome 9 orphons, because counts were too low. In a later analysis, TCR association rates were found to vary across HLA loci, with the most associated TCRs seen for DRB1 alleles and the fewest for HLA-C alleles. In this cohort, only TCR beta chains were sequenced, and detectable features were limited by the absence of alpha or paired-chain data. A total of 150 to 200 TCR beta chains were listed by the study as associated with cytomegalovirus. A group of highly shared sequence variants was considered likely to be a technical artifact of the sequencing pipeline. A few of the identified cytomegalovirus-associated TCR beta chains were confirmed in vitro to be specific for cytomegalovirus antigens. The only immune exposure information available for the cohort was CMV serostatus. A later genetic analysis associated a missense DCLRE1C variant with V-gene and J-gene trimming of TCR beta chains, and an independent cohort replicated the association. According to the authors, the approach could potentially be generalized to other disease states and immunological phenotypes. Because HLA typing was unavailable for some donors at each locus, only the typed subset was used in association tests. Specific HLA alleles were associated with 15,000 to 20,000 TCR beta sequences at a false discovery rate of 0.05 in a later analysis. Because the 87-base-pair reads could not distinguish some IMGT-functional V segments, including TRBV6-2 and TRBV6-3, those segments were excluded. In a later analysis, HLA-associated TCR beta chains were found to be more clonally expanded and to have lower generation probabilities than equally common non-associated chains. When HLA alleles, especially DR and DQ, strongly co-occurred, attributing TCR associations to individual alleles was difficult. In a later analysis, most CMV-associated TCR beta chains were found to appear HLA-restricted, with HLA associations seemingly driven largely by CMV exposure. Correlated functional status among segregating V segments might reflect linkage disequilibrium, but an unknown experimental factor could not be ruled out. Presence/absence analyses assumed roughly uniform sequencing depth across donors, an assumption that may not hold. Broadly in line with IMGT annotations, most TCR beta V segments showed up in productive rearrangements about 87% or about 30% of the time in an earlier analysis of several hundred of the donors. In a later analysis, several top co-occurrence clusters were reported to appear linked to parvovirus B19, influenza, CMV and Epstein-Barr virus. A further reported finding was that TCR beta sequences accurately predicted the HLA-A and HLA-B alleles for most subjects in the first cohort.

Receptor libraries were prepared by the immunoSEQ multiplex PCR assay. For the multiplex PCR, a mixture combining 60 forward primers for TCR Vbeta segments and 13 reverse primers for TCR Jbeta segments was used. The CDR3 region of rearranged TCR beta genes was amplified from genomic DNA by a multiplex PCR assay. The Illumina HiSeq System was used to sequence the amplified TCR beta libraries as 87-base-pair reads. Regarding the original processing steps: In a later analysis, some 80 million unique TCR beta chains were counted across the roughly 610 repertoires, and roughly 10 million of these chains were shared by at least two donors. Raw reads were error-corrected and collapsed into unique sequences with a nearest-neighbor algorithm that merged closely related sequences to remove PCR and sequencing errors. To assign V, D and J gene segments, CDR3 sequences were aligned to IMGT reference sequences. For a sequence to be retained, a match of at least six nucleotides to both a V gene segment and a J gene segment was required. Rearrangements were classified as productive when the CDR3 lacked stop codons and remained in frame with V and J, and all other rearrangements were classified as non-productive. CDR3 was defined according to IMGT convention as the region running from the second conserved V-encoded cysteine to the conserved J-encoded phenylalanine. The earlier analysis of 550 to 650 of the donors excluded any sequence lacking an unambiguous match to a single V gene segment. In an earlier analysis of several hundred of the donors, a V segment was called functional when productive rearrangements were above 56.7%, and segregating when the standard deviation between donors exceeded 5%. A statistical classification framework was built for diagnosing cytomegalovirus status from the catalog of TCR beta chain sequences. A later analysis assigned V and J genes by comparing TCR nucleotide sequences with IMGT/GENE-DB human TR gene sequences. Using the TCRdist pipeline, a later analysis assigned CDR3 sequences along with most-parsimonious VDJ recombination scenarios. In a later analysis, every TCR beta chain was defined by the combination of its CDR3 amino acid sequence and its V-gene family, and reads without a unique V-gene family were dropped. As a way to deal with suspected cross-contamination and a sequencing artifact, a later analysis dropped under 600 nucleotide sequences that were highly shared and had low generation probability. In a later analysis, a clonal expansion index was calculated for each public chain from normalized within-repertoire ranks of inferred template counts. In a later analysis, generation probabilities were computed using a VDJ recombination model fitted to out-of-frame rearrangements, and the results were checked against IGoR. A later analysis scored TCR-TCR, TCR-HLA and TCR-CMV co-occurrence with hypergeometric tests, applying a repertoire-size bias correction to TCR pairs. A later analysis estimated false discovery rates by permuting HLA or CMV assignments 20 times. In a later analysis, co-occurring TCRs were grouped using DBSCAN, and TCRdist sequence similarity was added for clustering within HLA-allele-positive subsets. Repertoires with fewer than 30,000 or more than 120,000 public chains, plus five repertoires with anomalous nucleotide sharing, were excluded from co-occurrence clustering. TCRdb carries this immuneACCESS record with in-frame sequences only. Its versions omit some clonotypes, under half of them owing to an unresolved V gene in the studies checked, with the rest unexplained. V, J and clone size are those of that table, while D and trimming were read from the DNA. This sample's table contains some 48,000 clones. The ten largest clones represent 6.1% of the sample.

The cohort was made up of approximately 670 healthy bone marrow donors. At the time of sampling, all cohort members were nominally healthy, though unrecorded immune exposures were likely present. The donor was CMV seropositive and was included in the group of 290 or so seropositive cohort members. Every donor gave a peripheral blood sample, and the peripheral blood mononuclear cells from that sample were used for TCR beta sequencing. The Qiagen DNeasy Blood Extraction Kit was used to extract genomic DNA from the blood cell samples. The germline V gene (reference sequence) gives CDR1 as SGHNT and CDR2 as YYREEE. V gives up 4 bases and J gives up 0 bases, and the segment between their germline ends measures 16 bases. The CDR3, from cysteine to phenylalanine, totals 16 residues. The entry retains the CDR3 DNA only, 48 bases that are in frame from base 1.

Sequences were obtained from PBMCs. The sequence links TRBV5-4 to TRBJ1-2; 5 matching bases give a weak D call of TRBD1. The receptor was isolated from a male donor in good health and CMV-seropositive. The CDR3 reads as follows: CASSDMGAGANYGYTF. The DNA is TGTGCCAGCAGCGACATGGGTGCGGGGGCTAACTATGGCTACACCTTC. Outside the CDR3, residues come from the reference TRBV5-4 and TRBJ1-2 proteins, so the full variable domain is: ETGVTQSPTHLIKTRGQQVTLRCSSQSGHNTVSWYQQALGQGPQFIFQYYREEENGRGNFPPRFSGLQFPNYSSELNVNALELDDSALYLCASSDMGAGANYGYTFGSGTRLTVV.